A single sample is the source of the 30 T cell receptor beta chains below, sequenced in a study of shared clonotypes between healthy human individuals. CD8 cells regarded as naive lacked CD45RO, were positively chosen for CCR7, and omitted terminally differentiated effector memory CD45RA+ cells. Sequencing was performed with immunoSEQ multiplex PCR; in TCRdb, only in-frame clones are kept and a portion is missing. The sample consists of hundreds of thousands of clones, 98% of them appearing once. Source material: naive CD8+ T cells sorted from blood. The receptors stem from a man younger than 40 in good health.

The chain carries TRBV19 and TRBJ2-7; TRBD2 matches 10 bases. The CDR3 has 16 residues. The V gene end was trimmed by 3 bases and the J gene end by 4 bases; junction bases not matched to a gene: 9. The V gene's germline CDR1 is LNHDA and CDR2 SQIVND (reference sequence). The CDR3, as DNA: TGTGCCAGTAGTATTCCCGGGGCTAGCGGGAGTTACGAGCAGTACTTC. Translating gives CASSIPGASGSYEQYF.

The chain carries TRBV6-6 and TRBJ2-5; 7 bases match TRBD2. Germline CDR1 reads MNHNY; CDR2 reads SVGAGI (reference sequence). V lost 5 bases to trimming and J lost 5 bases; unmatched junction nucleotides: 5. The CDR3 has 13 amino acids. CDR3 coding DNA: TGTGCCAGCAGTAGCGGGGATCTGGAGACCCAGTACTTC. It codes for CASSSGDLETQYF.

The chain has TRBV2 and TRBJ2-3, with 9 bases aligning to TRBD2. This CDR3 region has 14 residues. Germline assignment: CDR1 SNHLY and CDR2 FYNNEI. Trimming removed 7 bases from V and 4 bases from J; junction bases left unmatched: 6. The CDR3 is CASTPAGGADTQYF. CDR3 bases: TGTGCCAGCACCCCAGCGGGAGGCGCAGATACGCAGTATTTT.

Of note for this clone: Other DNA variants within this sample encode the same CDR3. For the CDR3, the DNA is TGTGCCAGCAGTTTAGTGGGGGGCAATCAGCCCCAGCATTTT. It encodes CASSLVGGNQPQHF. The V and J genes are TRBV27 and TRBJ1-5; the D gene is possibly TRBD1 (5 bases). V was shortened by 2 bases and J by 2 bases, with 7 bases between the two germline ends. The CDR3 runs to 14 residues. Germline CDR1 reads MNHEY; CDR2 reads SMNVEV (reference sequence).

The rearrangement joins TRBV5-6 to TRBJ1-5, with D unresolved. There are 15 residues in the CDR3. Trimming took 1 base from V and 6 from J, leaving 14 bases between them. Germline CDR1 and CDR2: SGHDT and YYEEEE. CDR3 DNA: TGTGCCAGCAGCTTGTTTAGAGAGGATGGTCAGCCCCAGCATTTT. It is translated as CASSLFREDGQPQHF.

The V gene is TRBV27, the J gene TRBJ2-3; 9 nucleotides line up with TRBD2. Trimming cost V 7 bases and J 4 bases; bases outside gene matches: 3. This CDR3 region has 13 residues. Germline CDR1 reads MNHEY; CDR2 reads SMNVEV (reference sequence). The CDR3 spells CASTTSGADTQYF. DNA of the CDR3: TGTGCCAGCACGACTAGCGGCGCAGATACGCAGTATTTT.

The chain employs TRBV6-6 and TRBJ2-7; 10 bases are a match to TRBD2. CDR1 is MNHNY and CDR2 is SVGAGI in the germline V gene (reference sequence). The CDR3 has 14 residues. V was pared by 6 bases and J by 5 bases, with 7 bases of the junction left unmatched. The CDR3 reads CASSLLAGVDEQYF. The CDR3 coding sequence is TGTGCCAGCAGCCTTCTAGCGGGAGTTGACGAGCAGTACTTC.

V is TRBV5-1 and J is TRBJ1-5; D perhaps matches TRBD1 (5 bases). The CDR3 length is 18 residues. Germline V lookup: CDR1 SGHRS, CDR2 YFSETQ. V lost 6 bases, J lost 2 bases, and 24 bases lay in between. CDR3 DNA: TGCGCCAGCACCCCTGGGGTGTCAGGAGGGGTGGGCAATCAGCCCCAGCATTTT. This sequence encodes CASTPGVSGGVGNQPQHF.

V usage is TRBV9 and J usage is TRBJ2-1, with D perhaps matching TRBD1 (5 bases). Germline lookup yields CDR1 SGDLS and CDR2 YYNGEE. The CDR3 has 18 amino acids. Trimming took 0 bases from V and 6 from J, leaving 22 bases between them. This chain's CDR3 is CASSVAIVGPTDSNEQFF. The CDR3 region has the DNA TGTGCCAGCAGCGTAGCTATCGTGGGGCCGACAGACTCCAATGAGCAGTTCTTC.

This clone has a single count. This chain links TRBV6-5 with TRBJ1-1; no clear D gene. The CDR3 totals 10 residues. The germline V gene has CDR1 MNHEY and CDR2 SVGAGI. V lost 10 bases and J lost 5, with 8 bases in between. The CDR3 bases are TGTGCCACTCAAGGGACTGAAGCTTTCTTT. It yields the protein CATQGTEAFF.

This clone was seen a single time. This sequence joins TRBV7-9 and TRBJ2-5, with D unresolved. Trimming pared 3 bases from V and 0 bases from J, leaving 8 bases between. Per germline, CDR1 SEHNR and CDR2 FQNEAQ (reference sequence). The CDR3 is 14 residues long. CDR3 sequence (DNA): TGTGCCAGCAGCTTCCCGCTTGACCAAGAGACCCAGTACTTC. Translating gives CASSFPLDQETQYF. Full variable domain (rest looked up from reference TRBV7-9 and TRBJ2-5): DTGVSQNPRHKITKRGQNVTFRCDPISEHNRLYWYRQTLGQGPEFLTYFQNEAQLEKSRLLSDRFSAERPKGSFSTLEIQRTEQGDSAMYLCASSFPLDQETQYFGPGTRLLVL.

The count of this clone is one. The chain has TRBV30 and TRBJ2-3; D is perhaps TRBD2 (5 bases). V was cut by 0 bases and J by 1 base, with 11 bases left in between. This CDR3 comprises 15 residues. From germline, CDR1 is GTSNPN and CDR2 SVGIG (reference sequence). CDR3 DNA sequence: TGTGCCTGGAGTGTCGGGGTTTCTGGCACAGATACGCAGTATTTT. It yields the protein CAWSVGVSGTDTQYF.

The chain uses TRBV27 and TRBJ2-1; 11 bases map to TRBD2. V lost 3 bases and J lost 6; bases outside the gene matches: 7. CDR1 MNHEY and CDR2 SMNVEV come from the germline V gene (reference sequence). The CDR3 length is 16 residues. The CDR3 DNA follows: TGTGCCAGCAGTTTCCAGCCGGGACTAGCGGTCAATGAGCAGTTCTTC. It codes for CASSFQPGLAVNEQFF.

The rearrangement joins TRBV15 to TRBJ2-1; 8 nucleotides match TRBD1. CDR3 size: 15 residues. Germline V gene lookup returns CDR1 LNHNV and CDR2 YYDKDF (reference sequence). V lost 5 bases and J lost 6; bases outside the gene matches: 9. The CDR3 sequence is CATSPDRGWGNEQFF. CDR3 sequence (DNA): TGTGCCACCAGCCCTGACAGGGGATGGGGCAATGAGCAGTTCTTC.

CDR3 region: CASSSGGTGGNEQYF. CDR3 DNA: TGTGCCAGCAGCTCCGGAGGGACAGGGGGGAACGAGCAGTACTTC. V usage is TRBV5-4 and J usage is TRBJ2-7; 11 nucleotides agree with TRBD1. This CDR3 spans 15 amino acids. The V gene's germline CDR1 is SGHNT and CDR2 YYREEE (reference sequence). Losses at the gene ends were 3 bases for V and 5 bases for J; bases not matched to a gene: 7.

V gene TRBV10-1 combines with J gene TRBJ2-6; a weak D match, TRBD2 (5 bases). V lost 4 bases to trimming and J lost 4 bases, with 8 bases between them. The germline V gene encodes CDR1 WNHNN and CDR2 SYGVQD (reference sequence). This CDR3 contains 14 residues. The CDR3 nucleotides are TGCGCCAGCAGTGGAGGGATCGGGGCCAACGTCCTGACTTTC. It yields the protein CASSGGIGANVLTF.

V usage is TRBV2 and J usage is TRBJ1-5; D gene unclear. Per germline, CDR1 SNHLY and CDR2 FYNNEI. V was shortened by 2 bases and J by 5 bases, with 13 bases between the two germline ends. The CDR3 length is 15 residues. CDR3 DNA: TGTGCCAGCAGTGAAATTGGCAACAACGATCAGCCCCAGCATTTT. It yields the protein CASSEIGNNDQPQHF.

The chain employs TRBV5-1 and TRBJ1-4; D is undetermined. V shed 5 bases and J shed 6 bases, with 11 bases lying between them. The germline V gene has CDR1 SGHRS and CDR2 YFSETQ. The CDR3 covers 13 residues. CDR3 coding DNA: TGCGCCAGCAGTTCCGGGTATGATGAAAAACTGTTTTTT. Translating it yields CASSSGYDEKLFF.

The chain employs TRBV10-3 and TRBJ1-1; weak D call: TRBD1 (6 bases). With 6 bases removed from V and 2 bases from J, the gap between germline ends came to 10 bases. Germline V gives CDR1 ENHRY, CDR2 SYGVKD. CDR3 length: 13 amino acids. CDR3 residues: CAISLQGNTEAFF. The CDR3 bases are TGTGCCATCAGCCTACAGGGTAACACTGAAGCTTTCTTT.

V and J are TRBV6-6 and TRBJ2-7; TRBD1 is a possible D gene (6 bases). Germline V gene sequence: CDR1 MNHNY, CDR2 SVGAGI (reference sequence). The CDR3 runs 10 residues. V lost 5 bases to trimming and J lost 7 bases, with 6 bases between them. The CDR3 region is CASSQGEQYF. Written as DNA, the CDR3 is TGTGCCAGCAGTCAGGGGGAGCAGTACTTC.

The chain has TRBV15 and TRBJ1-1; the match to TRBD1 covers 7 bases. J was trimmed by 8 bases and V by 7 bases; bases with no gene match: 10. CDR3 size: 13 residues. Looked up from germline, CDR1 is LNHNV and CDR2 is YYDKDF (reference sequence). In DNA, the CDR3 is TGTGCCACCAAGCCTTACCCGGGACAGGAAGCTTTCTTT. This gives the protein CATKPYPGQEAFF.

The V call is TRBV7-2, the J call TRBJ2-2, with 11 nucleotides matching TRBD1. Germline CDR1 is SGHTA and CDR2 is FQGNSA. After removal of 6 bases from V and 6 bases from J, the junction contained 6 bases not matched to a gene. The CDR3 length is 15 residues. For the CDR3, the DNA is TGTGCCAGCAGAGTTAAGGGACAGGGGGCCGGGGAGCTGTTTTTT. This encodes CASRVKGQGAGELFF.

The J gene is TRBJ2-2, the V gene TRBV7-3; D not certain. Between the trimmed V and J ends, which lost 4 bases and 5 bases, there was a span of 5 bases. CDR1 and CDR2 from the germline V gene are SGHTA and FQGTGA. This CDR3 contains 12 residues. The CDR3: CASSSTTGELFF. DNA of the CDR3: TGTGCCAGCAGCTCCACAACCGGGGAGCTGTTTTTT.

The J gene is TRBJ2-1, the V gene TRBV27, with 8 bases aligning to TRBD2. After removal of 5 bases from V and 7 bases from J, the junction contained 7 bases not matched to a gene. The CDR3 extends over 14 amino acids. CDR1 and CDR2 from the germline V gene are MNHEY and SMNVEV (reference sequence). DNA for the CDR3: TGTGCCAGCAGTGGAGCGGGAGAATATAATGAGCAGTTCTTC. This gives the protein CASSGAGEYNEQFF.

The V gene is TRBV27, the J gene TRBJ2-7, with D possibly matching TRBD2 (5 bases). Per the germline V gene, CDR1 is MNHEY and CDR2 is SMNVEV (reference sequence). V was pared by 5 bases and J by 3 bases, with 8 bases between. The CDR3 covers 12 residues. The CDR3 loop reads CASSKGSYEQYF. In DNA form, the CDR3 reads TGTGCCAGCAGTAAAGGGAGCTACGAGCAGTACTTC.

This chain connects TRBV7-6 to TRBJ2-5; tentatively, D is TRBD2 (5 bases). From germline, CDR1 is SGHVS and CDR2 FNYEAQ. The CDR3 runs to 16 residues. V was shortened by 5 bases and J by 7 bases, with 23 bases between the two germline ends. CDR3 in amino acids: CASSPIPSGGPWTQYF. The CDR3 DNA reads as TGTGCCAGCAGCCCAATCCCCAGCGGCGGCCCGTGGACCCAGTACTTC.

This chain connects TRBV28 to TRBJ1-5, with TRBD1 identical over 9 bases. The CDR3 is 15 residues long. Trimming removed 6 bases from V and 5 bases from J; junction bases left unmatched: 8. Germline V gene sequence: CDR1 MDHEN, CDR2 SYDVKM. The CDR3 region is CASSLTGGFHQPQHF. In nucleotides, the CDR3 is TGTGCCAGCAGCTTAACAGGGGGCTTCCATCAGCCCCAGCATTTT.

The CDR3 DNA is TGTGCCAGCAGTTTATCGGCAGGGGAGAACGAGCAGTACTTC. Protein sequence: CASSLSAGENEQYF. The chain uses TRBV27 and TRBJ2-7; perhaps TRBD1 as D (6 bases). Germline-derived CDR1 and CDR2 are MNHEY and SMNVEV (reference sequence). This CDR3 comprises 14 residues. The V end lost 0 bases, the J end lost 5 bases, and 11 bases lay between the germline ends.

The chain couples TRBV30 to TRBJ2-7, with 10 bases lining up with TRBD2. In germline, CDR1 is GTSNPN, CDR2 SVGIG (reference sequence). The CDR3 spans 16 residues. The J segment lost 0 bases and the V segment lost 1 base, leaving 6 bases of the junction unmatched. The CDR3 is CAWSGTSGVISYEQYF. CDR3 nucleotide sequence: TGTGCCTGGAGTGGTACTAGCGGGGTAATCTCCTACGAGCAGTACTTC.

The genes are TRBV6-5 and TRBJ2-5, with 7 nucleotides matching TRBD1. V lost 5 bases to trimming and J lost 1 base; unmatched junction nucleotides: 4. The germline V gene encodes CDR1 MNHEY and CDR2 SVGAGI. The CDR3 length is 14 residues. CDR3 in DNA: TGTGCCAGCAGTGAGACAGGGACCCAAGAGACCCAGTACTTC. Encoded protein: CASSETGTQETQYF.